This T cell receptor (beta chain) was recovered during a study of type 1 and type 2 diabetes patients. Looking at the study overall: Samples came from type 1 diabetic, type 2 diabetic or nondiabetic people, recruited in China. Study findings and constraints: A median of one highly-expanded CD4+ clone, covering 3% to 4% of reads, occurred in type 2 diabetes.

A note on this clonotype: Its antigen is not known.

The PCR template was genomic DNA. Amplification of the beta chain CDR3 used 30 forward and 13 reverse multiplex primers. TCRdb re-called the multiplex PCR reads through MiXCR, storing one row per CDR3 protein. The sample records about 250,000 distinct CDR3 sequences, roughly 48% being singletons. The CDR3 is 15 residues long. Germline assignment: CDR1 SGHRS and CDR2 YFSETQ. Unmatched junction bases numbered 5, after V lost 1 base and J lost 1 base. J is TRBJ2-7 and V is TRBV5-1; 7 bases are shared with TRBD1. What was sequenced was peripheral blood mononuclear cells (PBMCs). The source is a man aged 18 to 30 with type 2 diabetes. The CDR3 sequence is CASSLSVGQSYEQYF. CDR3 nucleotides: TGCGCCAGCAGCTTGAGCGTGGGACAGTCCTACGAGCAGTACTTC. Based on the CDR3 plus reference TRBV5-1 and TRBJ2-7, the full variable domain is KAGVTQTPRYLIKTRGQQVTLSCSPISGHRSVSWYQQTPGQGLQFLFEYFSETQRNKGNFPGRFSGRQFSNSRSEMNVSTLELGDSALYLCASSLSVGQSYEQYFGPGTRLTVT.